Listed below are T cell receptor beta chains from one sample, sequenced in a study of blood T cell repertoires in COVID-19. Only in-frame clones appear in the TCRdb table, and some are missing; sequencing was by immunoSEQ multiplex PCR. The sample includes some 14,000 clones, 83% of them seen just once. The sequencing input was peripheral blood. These receptors were taken from a woman aged 60-75 years with acute or convalescent COVID-19. CDR3s include the opening cysteine and the closing phenylalanine or tryptophan. The D gene is left open where the match is weak.

cdr3_aa,v_call,d_call,j_call
CSASSLAGRSDTQYF,TRBV20-1,TRBD2,TRBJ2-3
CSVHPSRVRHLNGHLKNTEAFF,TRBV29-1,-,TRBJ1-1
CAISEPRGQGRQETQYF,TRBV10-3,TRBD1,TRBJ2-5
CASGEPGTGGYGYTF,TRBV28,TRBD1,TRBJ1-2
CASRLRGSANYGYTF,TRBV27,-,TRBJ1-2
CASSEAPYGDYGYTF,TRBV3-1/TRBV3-2,-,TRBJ1-2
CASSVAGTGKTQYF,TRBV7-3,TRBD1,TRBJ2-5
CASSSLGQGPSNYGYTF,TRBV27,TRBD1,TRBJ1-2
CASSLDLGGSPLHF,TRBV7-9,-,TRBJ1-6
CASSFSYETQYF,TRBV12-3/TRBV12-4,-,TRBJ2-5
CASSPISGRRGELFF,TRBV18,TRBD2,TRBJ2-2
CASSQDGNYGYTF,TRBV3-1/TRBV3-2,-,TRBJ1-2
CASTPRGPGANVLTF,TRBV5-1,TRBD1,TRBJ2-6
CASTGSGRANTGELFF,TRBV19,TRBD2,TRBJ2-2
CATSREKGPRQGPNQPQHF,TRBV15,TRBD1,TRBJ1-5
CASSLVAGGRAGELFF,TRBV28,TRBD2,TRBJ2-2
CASSLPMTSGRAPGEQFF,TRBV28,TRBD2,TRBJ2-1
CASSEGGGIRTRGNTIYF,TRBV6-1,-,TRBJ1-3
CASSSFSGGHGTEQFF,TRBV5-1,TRBD2,TRBJ2-1
CASRARGLGDTQYF,TRBV25-1,-,TRBJ2-3
CASSLLPLQKRDREHEQYF,TRBV7-7,TRBD1,TRBJ2-7
CASSVRASGGNTDTQYF,TRBV9,TRBD2,TRBJ2-3
CASTQGTYNEQFF,TRBV7-6,-,TRBJ2-1
CASSEAGGQGTTQYF,TRBV6-1,TRBD1,TRBJ2-3
CASSLRAVESNEQFF,TRBV7-3,-,TRBJ2-1
CASSPSRADGYTF,TRBV9,-,TRBJ1-2
CASSQDTGGLSEQFF,TRBV23-1,TRBD1,TRBJ2-1
CASSYPPVAGRETQYF,TRBV6-2/TRBV6-3,TRBD2,TRBJ2-5
CASSLSRPAGGVTEQYF,TRBV27,TRBD1,TRBJ2-7
CASSTNRGSGEKLFF,TRBV5-6,TRBD1,TRBJ1-4
CASTIRSSSGNTIYF,TRBV28,-,TRBJ1-3
CASSSDTHYGYTF,TRBV11-2,-,TRBJ1-2
CASSLTGQGAYEQYF,TRBV11-3,TRBD1,TRBJ2-7
CASSGQGYGYTF,TRBV9,-,TRBJ1-2
CASMTLAGVQYF,TRBV10-2,TRBD2,TRBJ2-7
CAWGGIATDTQYF,TRBV30,-,TRBJ2-3
CASSLWLKLAKNIQYF,TRBV28,-,TRBJ2-4
CASSLGGNSPLHF,TRBV6-5,-,TRBJ1-6